Listed below are T cell receptor beta chains from one sample, sequenced in a study of shared clonotypes between healthy human individuals. Using immunoSEQ multiplex PCR, the repertoire was profiled, and TCRdb retains in-frame clones only, with some absent. The sample contains about 2.2 million clones, 90% to 95% of which appear only once. Material for sequencing was naive CD8+ T cells from PBMCs. The source is a man aged 18-30 years in good health. Some clones in this sample may be carry-over from other donors' samples. CDR3s include the opening cysteine and the closing phenylalanine or tryptophan. A D gene is named only where the DNA matches it firmly. Size is omitted from some rows. Given values are once, few, many or a class for expanded clones.

j_call | v_call | d_call | clone_size | cdr3_nt | cdr3_aa
TRBJ1-3 | TRBV27 | - | - | TGTGCCAGCAGTGGGCGAGTAGGAAACACCATATATTTT | CASSGRVGNTIYF
TRBJ2-1 | TRBV19 | - | - | TGTGCCAGTAGTATAACGTCGAGCTCCTACAATGAGCAGTTCTTC | CASSITSSSYNEQFF
TRBJ1-2 | TRBV19 | - | - | TGTGCCAGTAGCCTCATAACTAGGGAGTCTGATGGCTACACCTTC | CASSLITRESDGYTF
TRBJ1-2 | TRBV6-5 | - | - | TGTGCCAGCAGTCAAAGGGGGGTTTTTAGTATCTACACCTTC | CASSQRGVFSIYTF
TRBJ2-5 | TRBV5-6 | - | - | TGTGCCAGCAGCGGGGACAATCCCGGAGAGACCCAGTACTTC | CASSGDNPGETQYF
TRBJ2-1 | TRBV9 | - | - | TGTGCCAGCAGCGTAGAGGATTGGGGCGACAATGAGCAGTTCTTC | CASSVEDWGDNEQFF
TRBJ2-1 | TRBV25-1 | - | - | TGTGCCAGCAGTGTGGGGATTCGACGGTTCTTC | CASSVGIRRFF
TRBJ2-7 | TRBV7-3 | TRBD1 | - | TGTGCCAGCAGCCCGACAGGGAACTCCTACGAGCAGTACTTC | CASSPTGNSYEQYF
TRBJ1-1 | TRBV7-9 | TRBD1 | - | TGTGCCAGCAGCTCTGACAGGGGGAGTCCGACGAACACTGAAGCTTTCTTT | CASSSDRGSPTNTEAFF
TRBJ2-7 | TRBV27 | - | - | TGTGCCAGCAGCCTCGGACTTTACTACGAGCAGTACTTC | CASSLGLYYEQYF
TRBJ2-7 | TRBV7-9 | - | - | TGTGCCAGCAGCTTGGCTAGTCGCGAGCAGTACTTC | CASSLASREQYF
TRBJ2-1 | TRBV7-2 | TRBD2 | - | TGTGCCAGCAGCTCCCAACTAGCGGAGCGACGGTTTAAGCAGTTCTTC | CASSSQLAERRFKQFF
TRBJ1-1 | TRBV5-4 | - | - | TGTGCCAGCAGCTGGACCGGCGGGAGCCCCCCTGAAGCTTTCTTT | CASSWTGGSPPEAFF
TRBJ2-7 | TRBV29-1 | TRBD1 | - | TGCAGCGTTCTGGGACAGGGACGGTACGAGCAGTACTTC | CSVLGQGRYEQYF
TRBJ2-7 | TRBV4-3 | TRBD2 | once | TGCGCCAGCAGCCCCCTCGCCGGGGGGGTCCACGAGCAGTACTTC | CASSPLAGGVHEQYF
TRBJ1-1 | TRBV28 | - | - | TGTGCCAGCAGTTTATGGGGGAAGAACACTGAAGCTTTCTTT | CASSLWGKNTEAFF
TRBJ2-1 | TRBV6-5 | - | - | TGTGCCAGCAGCCGGGGAGTGGGCAATGAGCAGTTCTTC | CASSRGVGNEQFF
TRBJ2-7 | TRBV9 | TRBD1 | - | TGTGCCAGCAGCGCCGACAGGGGGCCCTACGAGCAGTACTTC | CASSADRGPYEQYF
TRBJ2-7 | TRBV14 | TRBD1 | - | TGTGCCAGCAGCGATTTGGACAGGGGTGGCAACGAGCAGTACTTC | CASSDLDRGGNEQYF
TRBJ1-2 | TRBV5-1 | TRBD1 | once | TGCGCCAGCAGCTTGGGTTCCCTGACAGGGACCTATGGCTACACCTTC | CASSLGSLTGTYGYTF
TRBJ2-1 | TRBV27 | - | - | TGTGCCAGCAGTCCCCTACAGGGTGGTATAGATGAGCAGTTCTTC | CASSPLQGGIDEQFF
TRBJ1-5 | TRBV27 | TRBD1 | - | TGTGCCAGCAGTTTTCGGCAGGGGGCACAGCCCCAGCATTTT | CASSFRQGAQPQHF
TRBJ2-1 | TRBV7-9 | - | - | TGTGCCAGCCCCTACGGAGGGGACAAGGGGTTCTTC | CASPYGGDKGFF
TRBJ2-1 | TRBV7-6 | TRBD2 | - | TGTGCCAGCAGCTTTGGACTAGCGGCCAAGGAGATCCAGTTCTTC | CASSFGLAAKEIQFF